This is a list of T cell receptor beta chains from one sample in a study of cytomegalovirus exposure and HLA in healthy donors. Profiled with immunoSEQ multiplex PCR; TCRdb holds only in-frame clones, not every one. Among around 300,000 clones listed, about 66% were seen once. The sequencing sample was made of PBMCs. The receptors stem from a female donor in good health and CMV-seronegative. The CDR3 runs from the conserved cysteine through the conserved F or W. The D gene is left open where the match is weak. Clone size is not always given. Where it is, it says once, few, many or a class for expanded clones.

V gene: TRBV7-9
clone size: -
D gene: TRBD2
CDR3 length: 15
J gene: TRBJ2-7
CDR3 DNA: TGTTCCAGCAGCCAAGGACGGGAGGCCTCCTACGAGCAGTACTTC
CDR3 protein: CSSSQGREASYEQYF

V gene: TRBV2
clone size: -
D gene: TRBD2
CDR3 length: 13
J gene: TRBJ2-7
CDR3 DNA: TGTGCCAGCATTGGACTAGCGGGAGCAGAGCAGTACTTC
CDR3 protein: CASIGLAGAEQYF

V gene: TRBV28
clone size: -
D gene: -
CDR3 length: 14
J gene: TRBJ1-2
CDR3 DNA: TGTGCCAGCAGTACCGTACAGATCAACTATGGCTACACCTTC
CDR3 protein: CASSTVQINYGYTF

V gene: TRBV28
clone size: few
D gene: -
CDR3 length: 14
J gene: TRBJ1-5
CDR3 DNA: TGTGCCACCTCGGACAGCAGCTTTAATCAGCCCCAGCATTTT
CDR3 protein: CATSDSSFNQPQHF

V gene: TRBV6-1
clone size: -
D gene: TRBD2
CDR3 length: 16
J gene: TRBJ2-5
CDR3 DNA: TGTGCCAGCAGTGAAGCGCAAGCGGGGGGACAAGAGACCCAGTACTTC
CDR3 protein: CASSEAQAGGQETQYF

V gene: TRBV30
clone size: -
D gene: -
CDR3 length: 13
J gene: TRBJ2-2
CDR3 DNA: TGTGCCTGGAGTGGGCAGGACAACGGGGAGCTGTTTTTT
CDR3 protein: CAWSGQDNGELFF

V gene: TRBV5-1
clone size: once
D gene: -
CDR3 length: 13
J gene: TRBJ2-5
CDR3 DNA: TGCGCCAGCAACAGGGCGGCCCAAGAGACCCAGTACTTC
CDR3 protein: CASNRAAQETQYF

V gene: TRBV5-1
clone size: -
D gene: TRBD2
CDR3 length: 15
J gene: TRBJ2-2
CDR3 DNA: TGCGCCAGCAGCTCCGGACTAGCGGGGACCGGGGAGCTGTTTTTT
CDR3 protein: CASSSGLAGTGELFF

V gene: TRBV19
clone size: -
D gene: -
CDR3 length: 16
J gene: TRBJ2-3
CDR3 DNA: TGTGCCAGTAGCCCGACCGCTAGCAGACGCACAGATACGCAGTATTTT
CDR3 protein: CASSPTASRRTDTQYF

V gene: TRBV5-4
clone size: -
D gene: TRBD1
CDR3 length: 17
J gene: TRBJ1-3
CDR3 DNA: TGTGCCAGCAGCTTTGCCCGGACAGGGGGAGCTGGAAACACCATATATTTT
CDR3 protein: CASSFARTGGAGNTIYF

V gene: TRBV19
clone size: -
D gene: TRBD2
CDR3 length: 14
J gene: TRBJ2-7
CDR3 DNA: TGTGCCAGTAGTCGGGCGGGAGGGCTTAACGAGCAGTACTTC
CDR3 protein: CASSRAGGLNEQYF

V gene: TRBV28
clone size: -
D gene: TRBD1
CDR3 length: 13
J gene: TRBJ2-7
CDR3 DNA: TGTGCCAGCTTAGGGACAGGGGCTTACGAGCAGTACTTC
CDR3 protein: CASLGTGAYEQYF

V gene: TRBV10-3
clone size: -
D gene: TRBD1
CDR3 length: 14
J gene: TRBJ2-3
CDR3 DNA: TGTGCCATCACTGGGACAGCTAGCACAGATACGCAGTATTTT
CDR3 protein: CAITGTASTDTQYF

V gene: TRBV21-1
clone size: -
D gene: -
CDR3 length: 17
J gene: TRBJ2-3
CDR3 DNA: TGTGCCAGCAGCAAAGCCTCGGGAAGGCGGAGCACAGATACGCAGTATTTT
CDR3 protein: CASSKASGRRSTDTQYF

V gene: TRBV5-4
clone size: -
D gene: -
CDR3 length: 12
J gene: TRBJ2-1
CDR3 DNA: TGTGCCAGCAGCCCGGGAGCTAATGAGCAGTTCTTC
CDR3 protein: CASSPGANEQFF

V gene: TRBV10-3
clone size: -
D gene: TRBD2
CDR3 length: 18
J gene: TRBJ2-1
CDR3 DNA: TGTGCCATCAGTGAGCCACGTCGGACTAGCGGGACCTACAATGAGCAGTTCTTC
CDR3 protein: CAISEPRRTSGTYNEQFF

V gene: TRBV11-2
clone size: -
D gene: TRBD1
CDR3 length: 17
J gene: TRBJ1-1
CDR3 DNA: TGTGCCAGCAGCTTAACAGGGGGCAGATCCATTCTGACTGAAGCTTTCTTT
CDR3 protein: CASSLTGGRSILTEAFF

V gene: TRBV19
clone size: -
D gene: TRBD1
CDR3 length: 14
J gene: TRBJ1-2
CDR3 DNA: TGTGCCAGTAGTACCGGGACAGGTTACTATGGCTACACCTTC
CDR3 protein: CASSTGTGYYGYTF

V gene: TRBV6-5
clone size: -
D gene: -
CDR3 length: 15
J gene: TRBJ2-2
CDR3 DNA: TGTGCCAGCAGTCCGGAAGGGGGGGGAACCGGGGAGCTGTTTTTT
CDR3 protein: CASSPEGGGTGELFF

V gene: TRBV28
clone size: -
D gene: -
CDR3 length: 13
J gene: TRBJ2-4
CDR3 DNA: TGTGCCAGCACACACATGCCTACGGGCATTCAGTACTTC
CDR3 protein: CASTHMPTGIQYF

V gene: TRBV5-1
clone size: -
D gene: -
CDR3 length: 13
J gene: TRBJ2-7
CDR3 DNA: TGCGCCAGCAGCCGGACAGACTCCTACGAGCAGTACTTC
CDR3 protein: CASSRTDSYEQYF

V gene: TRBV5-6
clone size: -
D gene: TRBD2
CDR3 length: 15
J gene: TRBJ2-7
CDR3 DNA: TGTGCCAGCACCACGGAGGAACTAGCGGACTACGAGCAGTACTTC
CDR3 protein: CASTTEELADYEQYF

V gene: TRBV6-1
clone size: -
D gene: TRBD1
CDR3 length: 13
J gene: TRBJ1-1
CDR3 DNA: TGTGCCAGCTCCGGACAGGAGGGGACTGAAGCTTTCTTT
CDR3 protein: CASSGQEGTEAFF

V gene: TRBV15
clone size: -
D gene: -
CDR3 length: 15
J gene: TRBJ1-4
CDR3 DNA: TGTGCCACCAGCGGCCATGCCGCAACTAATGAAAAACTGTTTTTT
CDR3 protein: CATSGHAATNEKLFF

V gene: TRBV5-4
clone size: -
D gene: TRBD2
CDR3 length: 14
J gene: TRBJ2-7
CDR3 DNA: TGTGCCAGCAGCTTGCTAGCGGGAGATTACGAGCAGTACTTC
CDR3 protein: CASSLLAGDYEQYF

V gene: TRBV6-1
clone size: -
D gene: TRBD2
CDR3 length: 15
J gene: TRBJ2-1
CDR3 DNA: TGTGCCAGCAGAGGGCGGGAGGGCCGGGGTAATGAGCAGTTCTTC
CDR3 protein: CASRGREGRGNEQFF

V gene: TRBV7-9
clone size: -
D gene: -
CDR3 length: 13
J gene: TRBJ1-1
CDR3 DNA: TGTTCCAGCTTTCGGACATCGAACACTGAAGCTTTCTTT
CDR3 protein: CSSFRTSNTEAFF

V gene: TRBV19
clone size: -
D gene: -
CDR3 length: 14
J gene: TRBJ1-4
CDR3 DNA: TGTGCCAGTAGTATATTCGAGGGAGGGGAAAAACTGTTTTTT
CDR3 protein: CASSIFEGGEKLFF

V gene: TRBV7-2
clone size: -
D gene: TRBD2
CDR3 length: 14
J gene: TRBJ2-7
CDR3 DNA: TGTGCCAGCAGTTCCACGGGACTAGCGAACGAGCAGTACTTC
CDR3 protein: CASSSTGLANEQYF

V gene: TRBV6-1
clone size: -
D gene: TRBD1
CDR3 length: 14
J gene: TRBJ2-7
CDR3 DNA: TGTGCCAGCAGCACGGGACAGGGGGCGCGAGAGCAGTACTTC
CDR3 protein: CASSTGQGAREQYF

V gene: TRBV7-7
clone size: -
D gene: TRBD2
CDR3 length: 13
J gene: TRBJ2-1
CDR3 DNA: TGTGCCAGCAGCTTAGGAGCGGGGGATGAGCAGTTCTTC
CDR3 protein: CASSLGAGDEQFF

V gene: TRBV6-1
clone size: -
D gene: -
CDR3 length: 16
J gene: TRBJ2-7
CDR3 DNA: TGTGCCAGCAGTGAAGAGGAGGGGGCGGGATCCTACGAGCAGTACTTC
CDR3 protein: CASSEEEGAGSYEQYF

V gene: TRBV6-1
clone size: once
D gene: TRBD1
CDR3 length: 13
J gene: TRBJ2-5
CDR3 DNA: TGTGCCAGCACCGGACAGGGTCGGCAGACCCAGTACTTC
CDR3 protein: CASTGQGRQTQYF

V gene: TRBV9
clone size: -
D gene: TRBD2
CDR3 length: 18
J gene: TRBJ2-3
CDR3 DNA: TGTGCCAGCAGCGTACAAGCGGGAGGCACCATTAACACAGATACGCAGTATTTT
CDR3 protein: CASSVQAGGTINTDTQYF

V gene: TRBV4-1
clone size: -
D gene: -
CDR3 length: 21
J gene: TRBJ2-7
CDR3 DNA: TGCGCCAGCAGCCAAGTACTTCGCGACCGGGACAACCTAGGGCCCTCCTACGAGCAGTACTTC
CDR3 protein: CASSQVLRDRDNLGPSYEQYF

V gene: TRBV7-9
clone size: -
D gene: TRBD1
CDR3 length: 15
J gene: TRBJ2-7
CDR3 DNA: TGTGCCAGCAGTCCCGGACAGGTTGTCTACTTCGAGCAGTACTTC
CDR3 protein: CASSPGQVVYFEQYF

V gene: TRBV11-2
clone size: -
D gene: TRBD1
CDR3 length: 16
J gene: TRBJ1-2
CDR3 DNA: TGTGCCAGCAGCTTACTTCCTGCAGGGGGCGCCGGAGGCTACACCTTC
CDR3 protein: CASSLLPAGGAGGYTF

V gene: TRBV7-9
clone size: once
D gene: -
CDR3 length: 14
J gene: TRBJ2-1
CDR3 DNA: TGTGCCAGCAGCCCCCAGGCCCACAACAATGAGCAGTTCTTC
CDR3 protein: CASSPQAHNNEQFF

V gene: TRBV27
clone size: -
D gene: TRBD2
CDR3 length: 15
J gene: TRBJ2-3
CDR3 DNA: TGTGCCAGCTCCAGGTGGGCGGGAGGATCAGATACGCAGTATTTT
CDR3 protein: CASSRWAGGSDTQYF

V gene: TRBV18
clone size: -
D gene: TRBD1
CDR3 length: 16
J gene: TRBJ2-2
CDR3 DNA: TGTGCCAGCTCACCCAACAGGGGCGCGAACACCGGGGAGCTGTTTTTT
CDR3 protein: CASSPNRGANTGELFF

V gene: TRBV9
clone size: -
D gene: TRBD2
CDR3 length: 17
J gene: TRBJ2-7
CDR3 DNA: TGTGCCAGCAGCGTAGGACTAGCGGGCTTCAGCTCCTACGAGCAGTACTTC
CDR3 protein: CASSVGLAGFSSYEQYF

V gene: TRBV6-6
clone size: -
D gene: -
CDR3 length: 11
J gene: TRBJ2-5
CDR3 DNA: TGTGCCACTTTTTACCAAGAGACCCAGTACTTC
CDR3 protein: CATFYQETQYF

V gene: TRBV28
clone size: -
D gene: TRBD1
CDR3 length: 15
J gene: TRBJ1-5
CDR3 DNA: TGTGCCAGCAGTCACTACAGGGGTAGCAATCAGCCCCAGCATTTT
CDR3 protein: CASSHYRGSNQPQHF

V gene: TRBV6-1
clone size: -
D gene: TRBD1
CDR3 length: 15
J gene: TRBJ1-5
CDR3 DNA: TGTGCCAGCAGTGAAGCTAAACAGGGGACGTTGCCCCAGCATTTT
CDR3 protein: CASSEAKQGTLPQHF

V gene: TRBV5-6
clone size: -
D gene: -
CDR3 length: 17
J gene: TRBJ1-5
CDR3 DNA: TGTGCCAGCAGCTCGACTCGTCTTCCTTATAGCAATCAGCCCCAGCATTTT
CDR3 protein: CASSSTRLPYSNQPQHF

V gene: TRBV6-5
clone size: -
D gene: -
CDR3 length: 14
J gene: TRBJ2-2
CDR3 DNA: TGTGCCAGCGCCATCAGACTAGAGCCCGGGGAGCTGTTTTTT
CDR3 protein: CASAIRLEPGELFF